Below, 2 T cell receptor beta chains from the same sample are listed, as sequenced in a study of Tregs in tolerant kidney transplant recipients. Data came from immunoSEQ multiplex PCR; TCRdb stores just in-frame clones and leaves some out. The sample shows roughly 86,000 clones, 93% of them seen only once. Mixed chimerism was transient after nonmyeloablative marrow transplants from related graft donors. The material sequenced was CD4+ T cells from blood (PBMCs), taken 12 months after the transplant. Receptors were obtained from a human patient who received a combined kidney and bone marrow transplant. T cells may partly derive from the graft donor.

The chain links TRBV7-2 to TRBJ2-5; a weak D match, TRBD2 (5 bases). Trimming shortened V by 0 bases and J by 6 bases, and 14 bases separated the two germline ends. CDR3 length: 15 residues. Germline CDR1 and CDR2: SGHTA and FQGNSA. CDR3 bases: TGTGCCAGCAGCTTAGCGACCGCTACCGGGAAGACCCAGTACTTC. Its protein is CASSLATATGKTQYF. Full variable domain (remainder filled in from reference TRBV7-2 and TRBJ2-5): GAGVSQSPSNKVTEKGKDVELRCDPISGHTALYWYRQSLGQGLEFLIYFQGNSAPDKSGLPSDRFSAERTGGSVSTLTIQRTQQEDSAVYLCASSLATATGKTQYFGPGTRLLVL.

The CDR3 coding sequence is TGTGCCAGCAGCTTAGCGTCAGGGGGTCGTTACGAGCAGTACTTC. The encoded protein is CASSLASGGRYEQYF. The chain has TRBV7-9 and TRBJ2-7; 7 positions agree with TRBD1. The germline CDR1 and CDR2 sequences are SEHNR and FQNEAQ (reference sequence). CDR3 size: 15 residues. Trimming took 0 bases from V and 4 from J; bases not matched to a gene: 6.